This passage covers 27 T cell receptor beta chains from one sample sequenced in a study of CD8+CD57+ T cells in acquired aplastic anemia. Genomic DNA, the template, was used for profiling of the TCR beta VDJ and CDR3. TCRdb itself ran the reads through MiXCR, one entry per CDR3 protein. The sample holds hundreds of thousands of distinct CDR3 sequences; around 32% are singletons and the top ten take approximately 0.82%. All sequencing subjects had displayed CD8+CD57+ cell expansion on flow cytometry. The sequencing input was sorted CD4+, CD8+, or CD8+CD57+ T cells (not recorded which) from PBMCs. The origin of the receptors is a human donor with aplastic anemia.

This clonotype was picked up a small number of times. J is TRBJ1-2 and V is TRBV20-1; 8 bases are a match to TRBD1. The CDR3 spans 16 residues. The V and J ends lost 2 bases and 7 bases, in that order; junction bases with no gene match: 15. Germline CDR1 is DFQATT and CDR2 is SNEGSKA (reference sequence). Here the CDR3 DNA reads TGCAGTGCTAGACACCGGGACAGGCGACTTGGCGCTGGCTACACCTTC. It codes for CSARHRDRRLGAGYTF.

At least ten counts were recorded for this clonotype. The chain employs TRBV19 and TRBJ1-1; no clear D. Trimming took 3 bases from V and 0 from J, leaving 5 bases between them. The CDR3 sequence is 13 residues long. Per germline, CDR1 LNHDA and CDR2 SQIVND (reference sequence). The CDR3 DNA follows: TGTGCCAGTAGTATTGTCATGAACACTGAAGCTTTCTTT. Protein sequence: CASSIVMNTEAFF.

The chain recombines TRBV7-8 with TRBJ2-7, with 7 positions matching TRBD1. CDR1 is SGHVS and CDR2 is FQNEAQ in the germline V gene. The CDR3 consists of 15 residues. The trim removed 6 bases at V and 1 base at J, leaving 9 bases unmatched. The CDR3 loop reads CASRMAGTVSYEQYF. The CDR3 region has the DNA TGTGCCAGCAGAATGGCCGGGACAGTTTCCTACGAGCAGTACTTC. Full variable domain (outside the CDR3, taken from reference TRBV7-8 and TRBJ2-7): GAGVSQSPRYKVAKRGQDVALRCDPISGHVSLFWYQQALGQGPEFLTYFQNEAQLDKSGLPSDRFFAERPEGSVSTLKIQRTQQEDSAVYLCASRMAGTVSYEQYFGPGTRLTVT.

This clonotype was counted a few times. The rearrangement joins TRBV5-1 to TRBJ2-7, with unresolved D. CDR3 length: 17 residues. Looked up from germline, CDR1 is SGHRS and CDR2 is YFSETQ. Trimming left V 2 bases short and J 4 bases short, with 22 bases between. The CDR3 DNA follows: TGCGCCAGCAGCTTCTCTAGTTCTACCCGCCCAAGATACGAGCAGTACTTC. Its translation: CASSFSSSTRPRYEQYF.

This clonotype was seen once. A much more abundant neighbour one base away suggests this may be a read error. The chain links TRBV7-9 to TRBJ2-5; weak D call: TRBD2 (6 bases). This CDR3 has 16 amino acids. Germline CDR1 reads SEHNR; CDR2 reads FQNEAQ (reference sequence). Here the CDR3 DNA reads TGTGTCAGCAGCCCACCTTACGGGGGACCGGAAGAGACCCAGTACTTC. Translating it yields CVSSPPYGGPEETQYF. Combining the CDR3 with reference TRBV7-9 and TRBJ2-5 gives the whole variable domain DTGVSQNPRHKITKRGQNVTFRCDPISEHNRLYWYRQTLGQGPEFLTYFQNEAQLEKSRLLSDRFSAERPKGSFSTLEIQRTEQGDSAMYLCVSSPPYGGPEETQYFGPGTRLLVL.

This chain links TRBV19 with TRBJ2-3; 15 bases line up with TRBD2. Germline V gene sequence: CDR1 LNHDA, CDR2 SQIVND (reference sequence). The CDR3 spans 17 residues. The V gene end was trimmed by 3 bases and the J gene end by 3 bases; junction bases not matched to a gene: 4. Here the CDR3 DNA reads TGTGCCAGTAGTATTAAGGGGACTAGCGGGAGGACAGATACGCAGTATTTT. It translates to CASSIKGTSGRTDTQYF.

This clonotype was counted only a few times. The chain couples TRBV5-1 to TRBJ1-1; D ambiguous. Germline CDR1 and CDR2: SGHRS and YFSETQ. Trimming took 3 bases from V and 0 from J, leaving 9 bases between them. CDR3 size: 14 residues. CDR3 coding DNA: TGCGCCAGCAGCTCCACAGACATGAACACTGAAGCTTTCTTT. Residues: CASSSTDMNTEAFF.

Many counts were recorded for this clonotype. The chain carries TRBV19 and TRBJ1-1; D possibly corresponds to TRBD1 (5 bases). This CDR3 contains 14 residues. Germline CDR1 LNHDA, CDR2 SQIVND (reference sequence). Between the trimmed V and J ends, which lost 3 bases and 1 base, there was a span of 9 bases. The DNA of the CDR3 is TGTGCCAGTAGTATGGGACGGAAGAACACTGAAGCTTTCTTT. It specifies CASSMGRKNTEAFF.

This clonotype was seen at least ten times. The rearrangement links TRBV19 to TRBJ2-3; maybe TRBD1 (6 bases). This CDR3 is 15 amino acids long. Looked up from germline, CDR1 is LNHDA and CDR2 is SQIVND (reference sequence). V lost 8 bases to trimming and J lost 3 bases, with 18 bases between them. In DNA form, the CDR3 reads TGTGCCAGTTCCTTAGAAACAGGGAGAACAGATACGCAGTATTTT. Translated: CASSLETGRTDTQYF.

The rearrangement uses TRBV20-1 and TRBJ2-2; possible D gene TRBD1, 7 bases. Germline CDR1 and CDR2: DFQATT and SNEGSKA (reference sequence). The CDR3 totals 14 residues. The V end was cut by 5 bases, the J end by 1 base, with 11 bases between. DNA of the CDR3: TGCAGTGCTTCAGGGGGGAGGAACACCGGGGAGCTGTTTTTT. Encoded protein: CSASGGRNTGELFF.

This clonotype was observed a handful of times. This rearrangement joins TRBV6-1 to TRBJ2-7, with 11 bases matching TRBD2. The better agreement between TRBJ2-1 and the DNA end casts doubt on the J call. The germline gives CDR1 MNHNS, CDR2 SASEGT. The CDR3 covers 15 residues. The CDR3 nucleotides read TGTGCCAGCAGTGAAGCGCTAGCGGGAGGCTATGAGCAGTTCTTC. As protein: CASSEALAGGYEQFF.

The V gene is TRBV19, the J gene TRBJ1-1, with 9 nucleotides matching TRBD1. Per germline, CDR1 LNHDA and CDR2 SQIVND (reference sequence). V lost 5 bases, J lost 1 base, and 5 bases stayed unmatched. There are 15 residues in the CDR3. The CDR3 nucleotides read TGTGCCAGTAGTCAACAGGGGGCTGGGAACACTGAAGCTTTCTTT. It yields the protein CASSQQGAGNTEAFF. Full variable domain (outside the CDR3, taken from reference TRBV19 and TRBJ1-1): DGGITQSPKYLFRKEGQNVTLSCEQNLNHDAMYWYRQDPGQGLRLIYYSQIVNDFQKGDIAEGYSVSREKKESFPLTVTSAQKNPTAFYLCASSQQGAGNTEAFFGQGTRLTVV.

This clonotype has a single count. The chain employs TRBV29-1 and TRBJ2-3; 7 positions agree with TRBD2. The CDR3 runs to 14 residues. With V trimmed by 7 bases and J by 4 bases, 11 bases remained unmatched. Per germline, CDR1 SQVTM and CDR2 ANQGSEA. Here the CDR3 DNA reads TGCAGCGAGAAAGCGGGACGTGGGGCAGATACGCAGTATTTT. It encodes CSEKAGRGADTQYF.

The rearrangement links TRBV29-1 to TRBJ2-3; D perhaps matches TRBD2 (7 bases). Germline assignment: CDR1 SQVTM and CDR2 ANQGSEA. The CDR3 spans 12 residues. The germline V and J ends were trimmed by 4 bases and 7 bases, with 12 bases remaining between them. CDR3 residues: CSVGGGANTQYF. The DNA for the CDR3 is TGCAGCGTTGGAGGGGGGGCAAATACGCAGTATTTT.

This clonotype was seen ten or more times. The rearrangement uses TRBV20-1 and TRBJ2-6; D is perhaps TRBD2 (6 bases). V was shortened by 5 bases and J by 2 bases, with 10 bases between the two germline ends. This CDR3 has 14 amino acids. Germline V gene lookup returns CDR1 DFQATT and CDR2 SNEGSKA (reference sequence). The CDR3 here is CSAPPGAGANVLTF. In nucleotides, the CDR3 is TGCAGTGCTCCTCCGGGAGCTGGGGCCAACGTCCTGACTTTC.

V gene TRBV19 combines with J gene TRBJ2-7; 9 bases line up with TRBD1. The germline V gene encodes CDR1 LNHDA and CDR2 SQIVND (reference sequence). The CDR3 has 15 residues. V trimming: 6 bases; J trimming: 4 bases; junction bases outside the gene matches: 10. The CDR3 region is CASSSHTGTGYEQYF. CDR3 nucleotides: TGTGCCAGTAGCAGTCATACCGGGACAGGGTACGAGCAGTACTTC.

This clonotype has more than one count but fewer than ten. The J gene is TRBJ1-5, the V gene TRBV4-3, with D uncertain. V dropped 0 bases and J dropped 6 bases, with 12 bases sitting between them. CDR3 length equals 15 residues. Germline V CDR1 and CDR2: LGHNA, YSLEER. The CDR3 bases are TGCGCCAGCAGCCAAGAGATGCAGGTGGGTCAGCCCCAGCATTTT. It yields the protein CASSQEMQVGQPQHF.

At least ten counts were recorded for this clonotype. The chain uses TRBV5-1 and TRBJ2-7, with 7 positions matching TRBD1. CDR3 size: 14 residues. Losses at the gene ends were 4 bases for V and 1 base for J; bases not matched to a gene: 5. Germline V lookup: CDR1 SGHRS, CDR2 YFSETQ. The CDR3 here is CASSRTGGSYEQYF. The CDR3 DNA is TGCGCCAGCAGCCGGACAGGCGGTTCCTACGAGCAGTACTTC.

The chain carries TRBV7-9 and TRBJ2-3, with unresolved D. The CDR3 is 12 residues long. From germline, CDR1 is SEHNR and CDR2 FQNEAQ (reference sequence). Trimming removed 5 bases at V and 8 bases at J, with 11 bases between. The CDR3 spells CASSQPLGTQYF. The CDR3 region has the DNA TGTGCCAGCAGCCAACCCCTAGGTACGCAGTATTTT.

This chain uses TRBV7-9 with TRBJ2-7; no clear D. The CDR3 sequence is 14 residues long. V was cut by 3 bases and J by 2 bases, with 11 bases left in between. CDR1 and CDR2 from the germline V gene are SEHNR and FQNEAQ (reference sequence). The CDR3 coding sequence is TGTGCCAGCAGCTTTCCAGACGGAACCTACGAGCAGTACTTC. Translating it yields CASSFPDGTYEQYF.

This clonotype was counted only a few times. The rearrangement joins TRBV4-1 to TRBJ1-2; D uncertain. Deletions cut 0 bases from V and 4 bases from J, with 24 bases between. Germline V gene sequence: CDR1 MGHRA, CDR2 YSYEKL. The CDR3 length is 19 residues. CDR3 protein: CASSQDPRRTRRSSYGYTF. The CDR3 DNA is TGCGCCAGCAGCCAAGACCCAAGACGCACCAGGAGGAGTTCCTATGGCTACACCTTC.

The rearrangement uses TRBV5-6 and TRBJ2-3; 7 nucleotides agree with TRBD2. Trimming removed 8 bases from V and 5 bases from J; junction bases left unmatched: 8. Germline V gives CDR1 SGHDT, CDR2 YYEEEE. CDR3 length: 13 amino acids. This chain's CDR3 is CASSVSSGDTQYF. CDR3 DNA sequence: TGTGCCAGTAGTGTTTCTAGCGGAGATACGCAGTATTTT.

A few counts support this clonotype. This chain joins TRBV7-9 and TRBJ2-1; the match to TRBD1 covers 10 bases. Unmatched junction bases numbered 4, after V lost 8 bases and J lost 3 bases. From germline, CDR1 is SEHNR and CDR2 FQNEAQ (reference sequence). The CDR3 sequence is 14 residues long. This CDR3 reads CASGRDRGYNEQFF. As DNA, the CDR3 is TGTGCCAGCGGCCGGGACAGGGGCTACAATGAGCAGTTCTTC.

The V gene is TRBV20-1, the J gene TRBJ2-6; D remains unclear. This CDR3 is built from 13 residues. Germline CDR1 DFQATT, CDR2 SNEGSKA (reference sequence). Between the trimmed V and J ends, which lost 5 bases and 2 bases, there was a span of 7 bases. CDR3 sequence (DNA): TGCAGTGCTCGGGCCGCTGGGGCCAACGTCCTGACTTTC. Its protein is CSARAAGANVLTF.

The V call is TRBV28, the J call TRBJ1-1, with a tentative D call TRBD1 (5 bases). V lost 1 base to trimming and J lost 7 bases, with 13 bases between them. Germline V gene lookup returns CDR1 MDHEN and CDR2 SYDVKM. The CDR3 sequence is 14 residues long. In DNA, the CDR3 is TGTGCCAGCAGTTTATTTGGGGCGAAGGATGAAGCTTTCTTT. It encodes CASSLFGAKDEAFF.

In the case of this clonotype: This clone may be a read error of a much larger clone one base away. This chain links TRBV7-9 with TRBJ2-7, with D maybe TRBD2 (6 bases). Germline-derived CDR1 and CDR2 are SEHNR and FQNEAQ (reference sequence). The CDR3 is 14 amino acids. Between the trimmed V and J ends, which lost 5 bases and 3 bases, there was a span of 14 bases. The CDR3 here is CASSHGSDYYEQYF. Written as DNA, the CDR3 is TGTGCCAGCAGCCACGGGAGCGACTACTACGAGCAGTACTTC.

This clonotype was counted only a few times. This rearrangement joins TRBV28 to TRBJ1-6; D perhaps matches TRBD1 (5 bases). V dropped 5 bases and J dropped 13 bases, with 21 bases sitting between them. The CDR3 totals 15 residues. CDR1 MDHEN and CDR2 SYDVKM come from the germline V gene. The CDR3 DNA reads TGTGCCAGCAGTGCCTCGCGGGGGACGCCACTTCCCCTCCACTTT. It yields the protein CASSASRGTPLPLHF.